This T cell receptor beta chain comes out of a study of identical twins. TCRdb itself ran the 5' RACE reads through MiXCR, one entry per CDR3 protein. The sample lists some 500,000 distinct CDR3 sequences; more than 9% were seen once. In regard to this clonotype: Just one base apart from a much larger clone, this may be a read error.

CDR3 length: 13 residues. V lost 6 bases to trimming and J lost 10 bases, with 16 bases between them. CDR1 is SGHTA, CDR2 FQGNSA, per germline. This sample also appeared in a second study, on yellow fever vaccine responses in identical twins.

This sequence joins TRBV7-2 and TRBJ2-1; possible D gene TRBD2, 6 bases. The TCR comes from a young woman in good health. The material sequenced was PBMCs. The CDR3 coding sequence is TGTGCCAGCAGTCTTGACCGGGAGAAAGAGCAGTTCTTC. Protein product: CASSLDREKEQFF.